What follows describes a single T cell receptor beta chain. These data belong to a study of blood T cell repertoires in COVID-19. At the level of the study: Whether acute or convalescent, the COVID-19 samples came from the United States, Italy and Spain. Nucleic acid was either cDNA or gDNA, and it came from T cells, B-cell-depleted T cells, or PBMCs.

In the original workflow: By means of reference gene primer amplification, nucleated cell counts were estimated. The method was immunoSEQ multiplex PCR; TCRdb's version includes in-frame clones alone and lacks a portion of them. V and J calls and clone size are those listed in that table; D and trimming were worked out from the DNA. The repertoire holds approximately 270,000 clones, with 80% to 90% as singletons. Trimming took off 7 bases at V and 6 bases at J, with 12 bases between the two ends. The CDR3 contains 11 residues. Per the germline V gene, CDR1 is SQVTM and CDR2 is ANQGSEA. The J gene is TRBJ1-2, the V gene TRBV29-1, with no clear D. Sequencing input: peripheral blood. This clonotype was sampled from a woman in her 70s with acute or convalescent COVID-19. The CDR3 loop reads CSGGPEDGYTF. The DNA for the CDR3 is TGCAGCGGAGGGCCGGAGGATGGCTACACCTTC.